The rows below give T cell receptor beta chains drawn from one sample of a study of OX40 agonist ivuxolimab in advanced cancers. Data came from immunoSEQ multiplex PCR; TCRdb stores just in-frame clones and leaves some out. This table holds roughly 55,000 clones, around 85% found once. The material sequenced was CD4+ or CD8+ T cells sorted from blood, taken in a trial of the OX40 agonist ivuxolimab. These receptors all come from an adult with an advanced solid tumor such as melanoma, head and neck, liver or kidney cancer. CDR3s include the opening cysteine and the closing phenylalanine or tryptophan. A D gene is named only where the DNA matches it firmly. Clone size, where shown, is once, few, many, or a class for clones that have expanded.

D gene	V gene	clone size	J gene	CDR3 DNA	CDR3 protein
-	TRBV5-1	-	TRBJ2-3	TGCGCCAGCGGACCTTACTACACAGATACGCAGTATTTT	CASGPYYTDTQYF
-	TRBV6-5	-	TRBJ1-1	TGTGCCAGCAGTTACGCTGCAATGGGGACTGAAGCTTTCTTT	CASSYAAMGTEAFF
-	TRBV6-5	-	TRBJ1-1	TGTGCCAGCATCAAGGGAGCTGAAGCTTTCTTT	CASIKGAEAFF
TRBD2	TRBV5-6	-	TRBJ2-2	TGTGCCAGCAGCTTGGAACTAGCGGGGTTCACCGGGGAGCTGTTTTTT	CASSLELAGFTGELFF
-	TRBV7-7	-	TRBJ1-6	TGTGCTAGCAGCCTAGGACTGGGATCACCCCTCCACTTT	CASSLGLGSPLHF
-	TRBV6-1	-	TRBJ1-2	TGTGCCAGCAGTGGTCTAAGAGACTATGGCTACACCTTC	CASSGLRDYGYTF
-	TRBV6-5	few	TRBJ1-1	TGTGCCAGCAACAACTGGGGCAGAGCAAACACTGAAGCTTTCTTT	CASNNWGRANTEAFF
-	TRBV5-5	-	TRBJ1-2	TGTGCCAGCATGGGCGGGGACTATGGCTACACCTTC	CASMGGDYGYTF
-	TRBV7-9	-	TRBJ1-4	TGTGCCAGCAGAAAAGGGGGGTTAGGTGAAAAACTGTTTTTT	CASRKGGLGEKLFF
-	TRBV9	-	TRBJ2-3	TGTGCCAGCAGCGTAGATGCCGATACGCAGTATTTT	CASSVDADTQYF
-	TRBV13	-	TRBJ2-3	TGTGCCAGCAATCAAGGGGGGAGTGGAGATACGCAGTATTTT	CASNQGGSGDTQYF
-	TRBV6-5	-	TRBJ1-1	TGTGCCAGCAGCCCCGGGACATTGAACACTGAAGCTTTCTTT	CASSPGTLNTEAFF
TRBD2	TRBV27	-	TRBJ2-1	TGTGCCAGCAGTTTAACGGGACTAGCGGGGGTACTCCATGAGCAGTTCTTC	CASSLTGLAGVLHEQFF
TRBD1	TRBV11-3	-	TRBJ2-2	TGTGCCAGCAGCTTCGGGCTAGGGGGCCGGACCGGGGAGCTGTTTTTT	CASSFGLGGRTGELFF
-	TRBV19	-	TRBJ2-5	TGTGCCAGTAGTACGAGACACCAAGAGACCCAGTACTTC	CASSTRHQETQYF
-	TRBV19	-	TRBJ1-1	TGTGCCAGTGGATTAGGTCTCACTGAAGCTTTCTTT	CASGLGLTEAFF
TRBD1	TRBV19	once	TRBJ1-1	TGTGCCAGTAGGCTGGGACAGGCGAACCTCCACACTGAAGCTTTCTTT	CASRLGQANLHTEAFF
TRBD2	TRBV28	-	TRBJ2-3	TGTGCCAGCAGTTCCCGACTAGCGGGGGGTACGACCCCCCCAGATACGCAGTATTTT	CASSSRLAGGTTPPDTQYF
-	TRBV19	-	TRBJ2-2	TGTGCCAGTAGTACCCCGACCCGATACGCGAACACCGGGGAGCTGTTTTTT	CASSTPTRYANTGELFF
TRBD1	TRBV29-1	-	TRBJ1-2	TGCAGCGTTTTGGGACAGGGGGAGAACTATGGCTACACCTTC	CSVLGQGENYGYTF
TRBD2	TRBV4-2	-	TRBJ2-3	TGTGCCAGCAGCCAAGACACTAGGGGAGGGGATACGCAGTATTTT	CASSQDTRGGDTQYF
-	TRBV4-3	-	TRBJ2-5	TGCGCCAGCAGCCAAGAGGGAAACTACTTGTACCAAGAGACCCAGTACTTC	CASSQEGNYLYQETQYF
-	TRBV29-1	-	TRBJ2-7	TGCAGCGTTGAAGATCGGGCTAGCGAGGACGAGCAGTACTTC	CSVEDRASEDEQYF
-	TRBV10-3	-	TRBJ1-5	TGTGCCATCAGTGAGTCGATACAGAAAGATCAGCCCCAGCATTTT	CAISESIQKDQPQHF
-	TRBV28	-	TRBJ1-1	TGTGCCAGCAGTTTGTCCCGAGGGGAGTACACTGAAGCTTTCTTT	CASSLSRGEYTEAFF
-	TRBV4-1	-	TRBJ1-2	TGCGCCAGCAGCCAACGGCTGGACACAGCATTCTATGGCTACACCTTC	CASSQRLDTAFYGYTF
-	TRBV20-1	-	TRBJ2-5	TGCAGTGCCCCCCCACGGGAGACCCAGTACTTC	CSAPPRETQYF
-	TRBV4-1	-	TRBJ1-1	TGCGCCAGCTTACAGGGACCATCCATGAACACTGAAGCTTTCTTT	CASLQGPSMNTEAFF
TRBD2	TRBV2	-	TRBJ2-7	TGTGCCAGCAGTGGTATCGGGGGGACCGCCTACGAGCAGTACTTC	CASSGIGGTAYEQYF
-	TRBV7-9	-	TRBJ2-1	TGTGCCAGCAGCTTAAGTTTTCGGCCTAGTCCCTACAATGAGCAGTTCTTC	CASSLSFRPSPYNEQFF
TRBD1	TRBV5-1	-	TRBJ2-5	TGCGCCAGCAGCTCGACAGGGGACCTGGGGGAGACCCAGTACTTC	CASSSTGDLGETQYF
TRBD1	TRBV6-1	-	TRBJ1-3	TGTGCCAGCAGTGTAGTATGGCAGGGGGGTTTCTCTGGAAACACCATATATTTT	CASSVVWQGGFSGNTIYF
-	TRBV10-3	-	TRBJ2-7	TGTGCCATCAGTGAGTCGGGGGGTGAGGGAGAGCAGTACTTC	CAISESGGEGEQYF
-	TRBV4-1	once	TRBJ1-1	TGCGCCAGCAGCCAAGGGGGCACCATGAACACTGAAGCTTTCTTT	CASSQGGTMNTEAFF
-	TRBV6-6	-	TRBJ2-2	TGTGCCAGCTGGAGTACCGGGGAGCTGTTTTTT	CASWSTGELFF
-	TRBV19	-	TRBJ1-1	TGTGCCAGTAGTATAGTAGGGAGGAACACTGAAGCTTTCTTT	CASSIVGRNTEAFF
-	TRBV27	-	TRBJ2-3	TGTGCCAGCAGTTTGGGTAGGGGTGTGGATACGCAGTATTTT	CASSLGRGVDTQYF
-	TRBV19	-	TRBJ2-1	TGTGCCAGTAGTATTGCGGTCGGCAATGAGCAGTTCTTC	CASSIAVGNEQFF
-	TRBV5-1	-	TRBJ2-3	TGCGCCAGCAGCTTCTACCCCACTAGCACTGCGGGCACAGATACGCAGTATTTT	CASSFYPTSTAGTDTQYF
-	TRBV5-4	-	TRBJ1-4	TGTGCCAGCAGCCCCGGTAGCACAGGGGAAAAACTGTTTTTT	CASSPGSTGEKLFF
TRBD1	TRBV4-3	few	TRBJ1-1	TGCGCCAGCAGCCAGGCGGGACAGGGTATCTCGGCGGCTTTCTTT	CASSQAGQGISAAFF
-	TRBV5-6	-	TRBJ2-1	TGTGCCAGCAGCTTAGTGGGGGGGCATCTCAATGAGCAGTTCTTC	CASSLVGGHLNEQFF
-	TRBV28	-	TRBJ1-2	TGTGCCAGTGGTCCGGATCCTAACTATGGCTACACCTTC	CASGPDPNYGYTF
TRBD1	TRBV6-1	few	TRBJ2-7	TGTGCCAGCGGACAGGCTGGATACGAGCAGTACTTC	CASGQAGYEQYF
TRBD1	TRBV25-1	-	TRBJ2-7	TGTGCCAGCAGTGACCGCGCCATAGGGGGCTGGGACGAGCAGTACTTC	CASSDRAIGGWDEQYF
-	TRBV4-1	-	TRBJ2-1	TGCGCCAGCAGCCAAGGGGGCTGGGACAATGAGCAGTTCTTC	CASSQGGWDNEQFF
TRBD1	TRBV7-9	-	TRBJ2-5	TGTGCCAGCAGCTCTCCCTCCGGGACAGATACCTGGGAGACCCAGTACTTC	CASSSPSGTDTWETQYF
TRBD1	TRBV5-1	-	TRBJ2-1	TGCGCCAGCAGCTCGACTGGGACAGGGTGGTCCTACAATGAGCAGTTCTTC	CASSSTGTGWSYNEQFF
-	TRBV9	-	TRBJ1-5	TGTGCCAGCAGCGTAGGAGAAATGCAAAGCAATCAGCCCCAGCATTTT	CASSVGEMQSNQPQHF
-	TRBV7-8	-	TRBJ1-3	TGTGCCAGCAGCCCTACCCCCGGGGCTAGCTCTGGAAACACCATATATTTT	CASSPTPGASSGNTIYF